The 25 T cell receptor beta chains listed next were all sequenced from one sample in a study of a mutant IDH1 vaccine in newly diagnosed glioma. Their antigen targets remain unknown. Documented time point: week 47, end of study. Topical imiquimod accompanied each vaccine dose, which consisted of 300 ug of mutant IDH1 20-mer peptide. TCRdb's table, derived via immunoSEQ multiplex PCR, lists solely in-frame clones and lacks some. Among approximately 50,000 clones listed, more than 75% were seen once. This specimen consisted of PBMCs, obtained from a glioma patient whose treatment included an IDH1 peptide vaccine. The receptors come from a woman aged 40 to 50 with glioma. Some clones in this sample may be carry-over from other donors' samples.

This sequence joins TRBV6-5 and TRBJ1-3, with 8 positions matching TRBD1. Germline V gene lookup returns CDR1 MNHEY and CDR2 SVGAGI. The CDR3 runs 15 residues. V dropped 6 bases and J dropped 0; count of bases not matched to a gene: 4. The CDR3 is CASSLQGVSGNTIYF. The CDR3 coding sequence is TGTGCCAGCAGCTTACAGGGGGTCTCTGGAAACACCATATATTTT.

In the case of this clone: The conserved phenylalanine or tryptophan is not found at the CDR3 terminus, so this likely reflects a read error. Because the CDR3's place on the DNA is in doubt, the DNA is left out and the CDR3 is given as listed by TCRdb. The rearrangement joins TRBV7-8 to TRBJ2-7; TRBD2, the D gene given by the table, was not confirmed from the DNA. CDR1 is SGHVS and CDR2 is FQNEAQ in the germline V gene. Counting both end residues, the CDR3 totals 11 amino acids. The CDR3 spells CASSLVRTDYG.

The genes are TRBV27 and TRBJ2-7, with 8 bases aligning to TRBD2. The CDR3 contains 11 residues. Germline CDR1 reads MNHEY; CDR2 reads SMNVEV (reference sequence). V lost 7 bases, J lost 4 bases, and 0 bases stayed unmatched. The CDR3 is CASTGGYEQYF. As DNA, the CDR3 is TGTGCCAGCACGGGAGGGTACGAGCAGTACTTC.

The chain has TRBV30 and TRBJ1-2; D may be TRBD1 (6 bases). CDR1 is GTSNPN and CDR2 is SVGIG in the germline V gene (reference sequence). The CDR3 is 14 residues long. The ends were cut back, 2 bases at V and 8 bases at J, with 18 bases in the middle. The CDR3 loop is CAWSTRGGQGGYTF. In DNA form, the CDR3 reads TGTGCCTGGAGTACCCGAGGGGGGCAAGGGGGCTACACCTTC.

The chain joins TRBV29-1 to TRBJ1-1; 9 bases agree with TRBD1. This CDR3 is built from 15 residues. Unmatched junction bases numbered 11, after V lost 7 bases and J lost 2 bases. Germline values: CDR1 SQVTM, CDR2 ANQGSEA. CDR3 loop: CSATKGTGRNTEAFF. CDR3 DNA sequence: TGCAGCGCAACGAAAGGGACAGGGAGAAACACTGAAGCTTTCTTT.

This clone was recorded only once. CDR3 protein: CASSLAGQNYNEQFF. In DNA, the CDR3 is TGTGCCAGCAGCCTGGCAGGCCAAAACTACAATGAGCAGTTCTTC. V and J are TRBV14 and TRBJ2-1; no reliable D call. Germline CDR1 is SGHDN and CDR2 is FVKESK. The CDR3 runs 15 residues. With 4 bases removed from V and 3 bases from J, the gap between germline ends came to 13 bases.

The V call is TRBV11-2, the J call TRBJ2-1; TRBD1 matches 8 bases. The CDR3 contains 14 residues. From germline, CDR1 is SGHAT and CDR2 FQNNGV. V lost 10 bases, J lost 5 bases, and 10 bases stayed unmatched. The CDR3 coding sequence is TGTGCCATCCTCGACAGGGGTATCCACAATGAGCAGTTCTTC. Protein: CAILDRGIHNEQFF.

V usage is TRBV7-9 and J usage is TRBJ1-3; D might be TRBD1 (6 bases). The CDR3 runs to 17 residues. CDR1 and CDR2 from the germline V gene are SEHNR and FQNEAQ (reference sequence). Trimming removed 5 bases at V and 0 bases at J, with 17 bases between. CDR3: CASSPPFGQSSGNTIYF. The CDR3, as DNA: TGTGCCAGCAGCCCTCCATTCGGACAGAGCTCTGGAAACACCATATATTTT.

The genes are TRBV9 and TRBJ2-3; TRBD2 is a possible D gene (6 bases). V shed 4 bases and J shed 1 base, with 25 bases lying between them. Germline CDR1 is SGDLS and CDR2 is YYNGEE. The CDR3 runs 19 residues. This CDR3 is CASSPRLMGGGSGTDTQYF. Written as DNA, the CDR3 is TGTGCCAGCAGCCCGAGACTAATGGGAGGAGGGTCGGGCACAGATACGCAGTATTTT.

The gene calls are TRBV7-8 and TRBJ1-5, with 8 bases that match TRBD1. The V gene's germline CDR1 is SGHVS and CDR2 FQNEAQ. J was trimmed by 5 bases and V by 0 bases; bases with no gene match: 3. The CDR3 loop spans 15 amino acids. For the CDR3, the DNA is TGTGCCAGCAGCTTAGCCCAGACAGGGGATCAGCCCCAGCATTTT. Amino acid sequence: CASSLAQTGDQPQHF.

The chain couples TRBV6-5 to TRBJ1-2; 7 bases fit TRBD1. V was pared by 0 bases and J by 7 bases, with 11 bases of the junction left unmatched. Germline loops: CDR1 MNHEY, CDR2 SVGAGI. The CDR3 runs to 16 residues. The CDR3 sequence is CASSYSMRGTGAGYTF. The CDR3 DNA reads as TGTGCCAGCAGTTACTCGATGAGGGGAACAGGGGCTGGCTACACCTTC.

The chain joins TRBV6-5 to TRBJ2-1; D unresolved. This CDR3 has 9 amino acids. The germline V and J ends were trimmed by 5 bases and 10 bases, with 3 bases remaining between them. The germline V gene encodes CDR1 MNHEY and CDR2 SVGAGI. DNA for the CDR3: TGTGCCAGCAGTCTCGAGCAGTTCTTC. This codes for CASSLEQFF.

The V gene is TRBV5-1, the J gene TRBJ2-5; D is ambiguous. Germline CDR1 is SGHRS and CDR2 is YFSETQ. This CDR3 spans 13 amino acids. With 5 bases removed from V and 5 bases from J, the gap between germline ends came to 13 bases. The CDR3 region is CASRKSLEETQYF. Written as DNA, the CDR3 is TGCGCCAGCAGAAAAAGTTTGGAGGAGACCCAGTACTTC. The full variable domain, with the rest looked up from reference TRBV5-1 and TRBJ2-5, is KAGVTQTPRYLIKTRGQQVTLSCSPISGHRSVSWYQQTPGQGLQFLFEYFSETQRNKGNFPGRFSGRQFSNSRSEMNVSTLELGDSALYLCASRKSLEETQYFGPGTRLLVL.

The chain carries TRBV4-3 and TRBJ2-3; D may be TRBD1 (6 bases). Germline CDR1 reads LGHNA; CDR2 reads YSLEER. Trimming pared 8 bases from V and 2 bases from J, leaving 11 bases between. This CDR3 has 13 amino acids. The CDR3 loop reads CASLYRDTDTQYF. CDR3 in DNA: TGCGCCAGCCTTTACAGGGACACAGATACGCAGTATTTT.

V usage is TRBV11-2 and J usage is TRBJ2-7; no clear D gene. V was clipped by 0 bases and J by 7 bases, with 16 bases between them. The germline gives CDR1 SGHAT, CDR2 FQNNGV. The CDR3 contains 15 residues. The CDR3 here is CASSLEDLRGEEQYF. CDR3 nucleotide sequence: TGTGCCAGCAGCTTAGAAGACCTCCGCGGAGAGGAGCAGTACTTC.

The chain has TRBV11-1 and TRBJ2-1; no clear D gene. V dropped 1 base and J dropped 12 bases, with 13 bases sitting between them. The CDR3 loop spans 13 amino acids. Germline values: CDR1 SGHAT, CDR2 FQDESV (reference sequence). CDR3 region: CASSLEGASWQFF. The CDR3 DNA follows: TGTGCCAGCAGCTTAGAAGGTGCTTCTTGGCAGTTCTTC. The full variable domain, with the rest looked up from reference TRBV11-1 and TRBJ2-1, is EAEVAQSPRYKITEKSQAVAFWCDPISGHATLYWYRQILGQGPELLVQFQDESVVDDSQLPKDRFSAERLKGVDSTLKIQPAELGDSAMYLCASSLEGASWQFFGPGTRLTVL.

This chain joins TRBV30 and TRBJ2-7, with TRBD1 as a possible D gene (5 bases). The CDR3 loop spans 14 amino acids. Germline assignment: CDR1 GTSNPN and CDR2 SVGIG (reference sequence). V was shortened by 4 bases and J by 0 bases, with 13 bases between the two germline ends. The CDR3 coding sequence is TGTGCCTGGATCGGACACCCGAGCTCCTACGAGCAGTACTTC. Amino acids: CAWIGHPSSYEQYF.

The chain uses TRBV27 and TRBJ2-3; possible D gene TRBD2, 5 bases. Deletions cut 7 bases from V and 3 bases from J, with 8 bases between. Germline V lookup: CDR1 MNHEY, CDR2 SMNVEV (reference sequence). The CDR3 length is 12 residues. Here the CDR3 DNA reads TGTGCCAGCATGGGAGCGACAGATACGCAGTATTTT. Its translation: CASMGATDTQYF.

V usage is TRBV6-6 and J usage is TRBJ2-3, with D perhaps TRBD1 or TRBD2 (5 bases each). Germline values: CDR1 MNHNY, CDR2 SVGAGI (reference sequence). V was pared by 2 bases and J by 6 bases, with 12 bases between. The CDR3 covers 14 residues. CDR3 sequence (DNA): TGTGCCAGCAGTTACGGGTGGGGGAAGGATACGCAGTATTTT. Translating it yields CASSYGWGKDTQYF.

The chain couples TRBV10-3 to TRBJ2-2; 10 bases are a match to TRBD2. Trimming took 6 bases from V and 6 from J; bases not matched to a gene: 4. Looked up from germline, CDR1 is ENHRY and CDR2 is SYGVKD. The CDR3 runs 14 residues. For the CDR3, the DNA is TGTGCCATCAGGAGCGGGGGGGCCCCCGGGGAGCTGTTTTTT. Its translation: CAIRSGGAPGELFF.

The chain uses TRBV19 and TRBJ2-7; possible D gene TRBD1, 5 bases. V was cut by 6 bases and J by 2 bases, with 11 bases left in between. Per germline, CDR1 LNHDA and CDR2 SQIVND (reference sequence). The length of the CDR3 is 13 residues. The CDR3 here is CASSRSTAYEQYF. The CDR3 DNA sequence: TGTGCCAGTAGCCGCTCGACAGCCTACGAGCAGTACTTC.

This chain links TRBV6-5 with TRBJ1-5, with 7 bases aligning to TRBD1. The CDR3 loop spans 15 amino acids. Trimming at V came to 6 bases and at J to 1 base, leaving 6 bases not matched to a gene. Germline V lookup: CDR1 MNHEY, CDR2 SVGAGI. The CDR3 sequence: CASREGATSNQPQHF. In nucleotides, the CDR3 is TGTGCCAGCAGAGAGGGGGCAACGAGCAATCAGCCCCAGCATTTT.

The chain is built from TRBV6-5 and TRBJ1-4; TRBD1 might be the D (6 bases). The CDR3 covers 14 residues. CDR1 is MNHEY, CDR2 SVGAGI, per germline. Deletions cut 0 bases from V and 8 bases from J, with 10 bases between. CDR3 DNA sequence: TGTGCCAGCAGTTACTCGCCAGGGGAGGAAAAACTGTTTTTT. Its protein product is CASSYSPGEEKLFF.

A single count supports this clone. J is TRBJ1-3 and V is TRBV4-1, with no clear D. Trimming took off 0 bases at V and 1 base at J, with 7 bases between the two ends. The CDR3 consists of 15 residues. From germline, CDR1 is MGHRA and CDR2 YSYEKL. The CDR3 spells CASSQDAVSGNTIYF. Here the CDR3 DNA reads TGCGCCAGCAGCCAAGATGCAGTTTCTGGAAACACCATATATTTT.

This rearrangement joins TRBV7-8 to TRBJ2-4; 12 nucleotides match TRBD2. This CDR3 spans 16 amino acids. Germline trimming cut 3 bases from V and 4 bases from J; bases unmatched to any gene: 4. CDR1 and CDR2 (germline): SGHVS, FQNEAQ. The CDR3 loop reads CASSFLTSGRKNIQYF. The CDR3 nucleotides are TGTGCCAGCAGCTTCTTGACTAGCGGGAGAAAAAACATTCAGTACTTC.